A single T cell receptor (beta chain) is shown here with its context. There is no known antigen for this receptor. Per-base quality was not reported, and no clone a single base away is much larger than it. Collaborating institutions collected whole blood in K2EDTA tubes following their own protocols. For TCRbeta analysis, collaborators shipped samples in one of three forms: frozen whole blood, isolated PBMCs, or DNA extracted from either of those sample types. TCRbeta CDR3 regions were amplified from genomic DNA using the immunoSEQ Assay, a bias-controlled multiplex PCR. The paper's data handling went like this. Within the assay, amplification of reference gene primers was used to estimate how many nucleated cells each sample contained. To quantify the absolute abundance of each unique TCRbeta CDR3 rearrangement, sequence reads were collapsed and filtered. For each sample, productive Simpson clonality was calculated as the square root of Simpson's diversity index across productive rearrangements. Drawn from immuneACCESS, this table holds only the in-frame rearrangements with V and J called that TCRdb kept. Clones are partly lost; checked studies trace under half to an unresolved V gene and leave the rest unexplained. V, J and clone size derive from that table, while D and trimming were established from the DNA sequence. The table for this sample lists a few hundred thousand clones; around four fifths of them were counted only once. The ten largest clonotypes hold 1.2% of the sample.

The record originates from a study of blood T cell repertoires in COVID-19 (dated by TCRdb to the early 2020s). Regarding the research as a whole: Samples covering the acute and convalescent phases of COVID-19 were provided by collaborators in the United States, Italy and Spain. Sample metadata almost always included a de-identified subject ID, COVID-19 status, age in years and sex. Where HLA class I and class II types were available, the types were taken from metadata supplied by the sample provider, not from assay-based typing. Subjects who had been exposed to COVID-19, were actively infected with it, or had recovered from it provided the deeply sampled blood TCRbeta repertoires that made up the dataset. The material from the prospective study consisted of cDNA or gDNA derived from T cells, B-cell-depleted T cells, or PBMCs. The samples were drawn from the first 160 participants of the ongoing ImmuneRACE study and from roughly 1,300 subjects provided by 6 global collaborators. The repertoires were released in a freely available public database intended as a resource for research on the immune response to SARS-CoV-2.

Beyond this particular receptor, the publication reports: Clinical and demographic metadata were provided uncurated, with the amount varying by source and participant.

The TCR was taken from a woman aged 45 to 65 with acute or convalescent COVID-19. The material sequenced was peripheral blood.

The DNA sequence is TGCAGCGTCGGGGGGTGGGCGAACACTGAAGCTTTCTTT. It codes for CSVGGWANTEAFF. The chain is made from TRBV29-1 and TRBJ1-1; matching of 5 bases hints at TRBD1 as the D gene. Counted from cysteine to phenylalanine, this CDR3 has 13 amino acids. The CDR3 DNA has 39 bases and is translated from base 1. The germline V gene sets CDR1 to SQVTM and CDR2 to ANQGSEA. Trimming removed 6 bases from V and 1 base from J, leaving 12 bases between the germline ends.